This T cell receptor (beta chain) appears in the sequencing data of a study of blood T cell repertoires in COVID-19. Measured with immunoSEQ multiplex PCR; TCRdb has only the in-frame clones, and not every one. The data contain about 490,000 clones, approximately 83% of them singletons. Germline values: CDR1 SGHTA, CDR2 FQGTGA. This CDR3 comprises 14 residues. With 3 bases removed from V and 7 bases from J, the gap between germline ends came to 15 bases. V gene TRBV7-3 combines with J gene TRBJ1-2, with D perhaps matching TRBD1 (5 bases). The sequence came from a human donor in a cohort sampled during active COVID-19. The sequenced material came from peripheral blood. CDR3 in DNA: TGTGCCAGCAGCTTTCAGGGTCGTACCGGTGGCTACACCTTC. Protein: CASSFQGRTGGYTF.